The rows below give T cell receptor beta chains drawn from one sample of a study of regulatory T cells in long-lasting Graves disease. TCRdb analysed the multiplex PCR reads with MiXCR anew, one entry per CDR3 protein. The sample lists about 400,000 distinct CDR3 sequences; more than 20% were seen once. The sample in question was peripheral blood mononuclear cells (PBMCs), obtained when the disease was refractory, from a patient treated with antithyroid drugs. These receptors originate from a female donor with Graves disease. Each CDR3 is given with its conserved first and last residue. Each record gives: V gene, D gene, J gene, clone size, CDR3 DNA, CDR3 protein. The D gene is left open where the match is weak. The listing skips clone size in some rows; elsewhere it reads once, few, many or a size class.

TRBV11-1	.	TRBJ2-7	many	TGTGCCAGCAGCTCACACCTCTCCTACGAGCAGTACTTC	CASSSHLSYEQYF
TRBV7-3	.	TRBJ2-7	many	TGTGCCAGCAGCATCCCTGGGGTCAGCAAGAGCTCCTACGAGCAGTACTTC	CASSIPGVSKSSYEQYF
TRBV20-1	TRBD2	TRBJ2-5	.	TGCGGTGCTAGAGTTGAGGCTAGCGGGAGTCGAGAGACCCAGTACTTC	CGARVEASGSRETQYF
TRBV5-5	.	TRBJ1-1	few	TGTGCCAGCAGCTCGGCCAGGGAGGACTCTGAAGCTTTCTTT	CASSSAREDSEAFF
TRBV28	.	TRBJ2-2	few	TGTGCCAGCGTGGAGGGGTTAAGGAACGGGGAGCTGTTTTTT	CASVEGLRNGELFF
TRBV4-3	TRBD2	TRBJ2-5	.	TGCGCCAGCAGCCAAGATGTAACTAGCGGGTTTATAGAGACCCAGTACTTC	CASSQDVTSGFIETQYF
TRBV4-2	.	TRBJ1-3	once	TGTGCCAGCAGCCAGGCGGGGGTCCTGGCTGGAAACACCATATATTTT	CASSQAGVLAGNTIYF
TRBV7-2	TRBD2	TRBJ2-5	few	TGTGCCAGCAGCTTCGCGGGAGGGCCTGGAGAGACCCAGTACTTC	CASSFAGGPGETQYF
TRBV6-2/TRBV6-3	.	TRBJ2-7	.	TGTGCCAGCAGCCGGACCGTAGACGTTACCTACGAGCAGTACTTC	CASSRTVDVTYEQYF
TRBV27	TRBD2	TRBJ2-7	many	TGTGCCAGCAGTTTTACCGGGACTAGAAACGAGCAGTACTTC	CASSFTGTRNEQYF
TRBV7-8	.	TRBJ2-7	.	TGTGCCAGCAGCCCTAGTACCATAATCAGCTACGAGCAGTACTTC	CASSPSTIISYEQYF
TRBV7-2	.	TRBJ1-6	few	TGTGCCAGCAGCTGGGGACCGCAGAATTCACCCCTCCACTTT	CASSWGPQNSPLHF
TRBV7-6	.	TRBJ2-5	many	TGTGCCAGCAGCTTTGGGACAGCGGGCCCTCAAGAGACCCAGTACTTC	CASSFGTAGPQETQYF
TRBV4-3	TRBD1	TRBJ2-7	few	TGCGCCAGCAGCCAAGGCGCCGGCAGGGGGCCGGCCTACGAGCAGTACTTC	CASSQGAGRGPAYEQYF
TRBV12-3/TRBV12-4	.	TRBJ1-3	many	TGTGCCAGCAGTCTAAGACGCATCTCTGGAAACACCATATATTTT	CASSLRRISGNTIYF
TRBV27	.	TRBJ1-6	few	TGTGCCAGCAGTTCGGTACAGCACTACTATAATTCACCCCTCCACTTT	CASSSVQHYYNSPLHF
TRBV2	.	TRBJ1-5	many	TGTGCCAGCAGTGACGTAGGGGGTCTTCAGCCCCAGCATTTT	CASSDVGGLQPQHF
TRBV20-1	.	TRBJ2-5	.	TGCAGTGCTAGAGATTTCGGGAAGACCCAGTACTTC	CSARDFGKTQYF
TRBV12-3/TRBV12-4	.	TRBJ2-5	many	TGTGCCAGCAGTTGGGCAGAGCAAGAGACCCAGTACTTC	CASSWAEQETQYF
TRBV6-1	.	TRBJ2-7	many	TGTGCCAGCAGTCGGCAGGAGTCCTACGAGCAGTACTTC	CASSRQESYEQYF
TRBV5-5	.	TRBJ1-1	.	TGTGCCAGCAACCAAGAAGGCGTGGGCACTGAAGCTTTCTTT	CASNQEGVGTEAFF
TRBV28	.	TRBJ2-3	few	TGTGCCACGGGAGATAACACAGATACGCAGTATTTT	CATGDNTDTQYF
TRBV4-1	.	TRBJ1-2	few	TGCGCCAGCAGCCAAGGTTTTGACGGGAACTATGGCTACACCTTC	CASSQGFDGNYGYTF
TRBV6-1	.	TRBJ2-5	many	TGTGCCAGCAGAGCCGTTCGGCAATTCCAAGAGACCCAGTACTTC	CASRAVRQFQETQYF
TRBV11-2	.	TRBJ2-7	many	TGTGCCAGCAGCTTAGGAAACCGGGTTACCTACGAGCAGTACTTC	CASSLGNRVTYEQYF
TRBV29-1	.	TRBJ1-2	few	TGCAGCGTTGAAGCAGGGGTCTATGGCTACACCTTC	CSVEAGVYGYTF
TRBV5-4	.	TRBJ1-1	.	TGTGCCAGCTTCAGGGAGAACACTGAAGCTTTCTTT	CASFRENTEAFF
TRBV7-2	.	TRBJ2-2	few	TGTGCCAGCAGCTTAGTTCTGGGGTCCGGGGAGCTGTTTTTT	CASSLVLGSGELFF
TRBV19	.	TRBJ2-2	once	TGTGCCAGTAGTATAGATAGGGTAGGGACCGGGGAGCTGTTTTTT	CASSIDRVGTGELFF
TRBV27	.	TRBJ1-1	many	TGTGCCAGCAGTTTAGGCAGGGCTGTTACGACTGAAGCTTTCTTT	CASSLGRAVTTEAFF
TRBV29-1	.	TRBJ2-2	few	TGCAGCGTTGAAGATCGCGAGTCGGCAGGGTTGCCCGGGGAGCTGTTTTTT	CSVEDRESAGLPGELFF
TRBV6-1	TRBD2	TRBJ2-1	few	TGTGCCAGCAGTGACGATGCGGGAGGGCCCCACAATGAGCAGTTCTTC	CASSDDAGGPHNEQFF
TRBV15	.	TRBJ2-2	.	TGTGCCACCAGCAGAGGCAAGGGGGCGAACACCGGGGAGCTGTTTTTT	CATSRGKGANTGELFF
TRBV14	TRBD2	TRBJ2-7	.	TGTGCCAGCAGCGATTCCCTAGCGGGCTATCCCTACGAGCAGTACTTC	CASSDSLAGYPYEQYF
TRBV7-2	TRBD1	TRBJ2-5	.	TGTGCCAGCAGCTCGCCGGGACAGGGGGCGATACGATGGCTAGAGACCCAGTACTTC	CASSSPGQGAIRWLETQYF
TRBV12-3/TRBV12-4	.	TRBJ1-1	many	TGTGCCAGCAGCGATACTGAAAGGAACACTGAAGCTTTCTTT	CASSDTERNTEAFF
TRBV29-1	TRBD1	TRBJ1-2	many	TGCAGCGTGGGTCCCGGGACAGGGGGCGATAACTATGGCTACACCTTC	CSVGPGTGGDNYGYTF
TRBV7-2	TRBD1	TRBJ1-2	few	TGTGCCAGCAGCTTAGCCGGGACAGGGTTTGGCTGCACCTTC	CASSLAGTGFGCTF
TRBV6-1	TRBD1	TRBJ1-2	many	TGTGCCAGCAGCGCGGACAGGGGAAGCTCTGGCTACACCTTC	CASSADRGSSGYTF